This entry concerns a single T cell receptor beta chain. The antigen is undetermined. Assay used: immunoSEQ multiplex PCR; TCRdb lists only in-frame clones, some missing. In the table there are 2 million to 2.5 million clones, around 90% of which are singletons. CDR3 length equals 18 residues. Germline-derived CDR1 and CDR2 are KGHSH and LQKENI. Trimming took off 2 bases at V and 1 base at J, with 20 bases between the two ends. This sample was included in a study of shared clonotypes between healthy human individuals. Study-wide points: Naive subsets generally had larger estimated richness than memory subsets.

The chain links TRBV18 to TRBJ1-1, with D possibly being TRBD1 (5 bases). This clonotype was sampled from a man between 18 and 35 years old in good health. Some clones in this sample may be carry-over from other donors' samples. Sequenced material: naive CD4+ T cells from PBMCs. The subset here: CD45RA+ positively selected. For the CDR3, the DNA is TGTGCCAGCTCACCAATGGGGCAGGGAGTCGGGGGGAACACTGAAGCTTTCTTT. It is translated as CASSPMGQGVGGNTEAFF.